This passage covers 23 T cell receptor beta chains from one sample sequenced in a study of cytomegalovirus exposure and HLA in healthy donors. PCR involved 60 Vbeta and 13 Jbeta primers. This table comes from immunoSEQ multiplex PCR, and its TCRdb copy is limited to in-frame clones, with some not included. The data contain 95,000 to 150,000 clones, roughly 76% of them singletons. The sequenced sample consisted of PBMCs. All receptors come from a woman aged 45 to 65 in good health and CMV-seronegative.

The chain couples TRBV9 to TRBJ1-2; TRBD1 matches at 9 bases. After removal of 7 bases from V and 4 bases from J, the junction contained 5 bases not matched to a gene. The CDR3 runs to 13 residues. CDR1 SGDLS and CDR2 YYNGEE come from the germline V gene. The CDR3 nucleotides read TGTGCCAGCCGAGGACAGGGGATCTATGGCTACACCTTC. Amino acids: CASRGQGIYGYTF.

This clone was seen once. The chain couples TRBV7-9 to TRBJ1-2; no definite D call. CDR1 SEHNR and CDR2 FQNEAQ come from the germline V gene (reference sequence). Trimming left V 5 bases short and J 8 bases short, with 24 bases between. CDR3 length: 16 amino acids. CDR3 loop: CASSPPAGRGSKGYTF. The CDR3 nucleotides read TGTGCCAGCAGCCCTCCCGCCGGACGGGGATCTAAGGGCTACACCTTC.

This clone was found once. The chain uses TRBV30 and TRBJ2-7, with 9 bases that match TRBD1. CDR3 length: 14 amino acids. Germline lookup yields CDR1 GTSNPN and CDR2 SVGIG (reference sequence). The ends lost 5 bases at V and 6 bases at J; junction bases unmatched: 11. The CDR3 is CAWLGGTGSIEQYF. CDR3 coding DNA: TGTGCCTGGCTCGGCGGGACAGGGTCCATCGAGCAGTACTTC.

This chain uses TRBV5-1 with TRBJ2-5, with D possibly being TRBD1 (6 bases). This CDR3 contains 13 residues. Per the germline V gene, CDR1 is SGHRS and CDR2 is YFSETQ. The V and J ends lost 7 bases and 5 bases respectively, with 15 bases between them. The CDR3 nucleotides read TGCGCCAGCTCCCTTGGGGGCAGGGAGACCCAGTACTTC. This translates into CASSLGGRETQYF. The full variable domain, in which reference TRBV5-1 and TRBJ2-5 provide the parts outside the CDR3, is KAGVTQTPRYLIKTRGQQVTLSCSPISGHRSVSWYQQTPGQGLQFLFEYFSETQRNKGNFPGRFSGRQFSNSRSEMNVSTLELGDSALYLCASSLGGRETQYFGPGTRLLVL.

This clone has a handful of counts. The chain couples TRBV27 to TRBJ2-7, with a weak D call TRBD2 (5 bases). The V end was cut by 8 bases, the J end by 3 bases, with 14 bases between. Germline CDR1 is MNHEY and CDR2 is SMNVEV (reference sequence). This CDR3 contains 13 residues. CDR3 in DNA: TGTGCCAGCGGGTTCGAGGGCGGCTACGAGCAGTACTTC. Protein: CASGFEGGYEQYF.

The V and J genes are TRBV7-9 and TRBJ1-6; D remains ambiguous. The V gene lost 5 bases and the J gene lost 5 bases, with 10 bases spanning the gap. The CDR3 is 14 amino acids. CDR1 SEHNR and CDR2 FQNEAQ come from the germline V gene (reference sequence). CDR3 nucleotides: TGTGCCAGCAGCGCTTGGAGCAATAATTCACCCCTCCACTTT. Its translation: CASSAWSNNSPLHF.

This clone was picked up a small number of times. CDR3 sequence reads: CSVERGMMSGYTF. In DNA form, the CDR3 reads TGCAGCGTTGAGCGGGGGATGATGTCTGGCTACACCTTC. The V and J genes are TRBV29-1 and TRBJ1-2, with a weak D call TRBD1 (5 bases). The V gene's germline CDR1 is SQVTM and CDR2 ANQGSEA. CDR3 length: 13 residues. V was clipped by 3 bases and J by 7 bases, with 15 bases between them.

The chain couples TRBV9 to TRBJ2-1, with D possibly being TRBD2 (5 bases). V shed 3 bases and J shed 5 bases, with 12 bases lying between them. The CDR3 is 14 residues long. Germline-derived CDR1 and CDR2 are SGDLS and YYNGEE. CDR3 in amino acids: CASSASGINNEQFF. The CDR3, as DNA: TGTGCCAGCAGCGCCTCGGGAATTAACAATGAGCAGTTCTTC.

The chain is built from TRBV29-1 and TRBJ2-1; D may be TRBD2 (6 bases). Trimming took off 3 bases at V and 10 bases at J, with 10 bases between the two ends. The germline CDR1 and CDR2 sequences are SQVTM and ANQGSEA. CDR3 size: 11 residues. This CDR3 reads CSVERDSEQFF. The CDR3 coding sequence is TGCAGCGTTGAGCGGGACTCCGAGCAGTTCTTC.

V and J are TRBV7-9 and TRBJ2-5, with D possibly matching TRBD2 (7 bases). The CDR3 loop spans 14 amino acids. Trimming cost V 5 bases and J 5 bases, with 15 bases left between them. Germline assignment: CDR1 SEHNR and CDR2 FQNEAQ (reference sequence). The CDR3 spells CASSLLGGLETQYF. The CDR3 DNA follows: TGTGCCAGCAGCCTCCTGGGGGGGCTCGAGACCCAGTACTTC. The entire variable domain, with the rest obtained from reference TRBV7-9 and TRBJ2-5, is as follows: DTGVSQNPRHKITKRGQNVTFRCDPISEHNRLYWYRQTLGQGPEFLTYFQNEAQLEKSRLLSDRFSAERPKGSFSTLEIQRTEQGDSAMYLCASSLLGGLETQYFGPGTRLLVL.

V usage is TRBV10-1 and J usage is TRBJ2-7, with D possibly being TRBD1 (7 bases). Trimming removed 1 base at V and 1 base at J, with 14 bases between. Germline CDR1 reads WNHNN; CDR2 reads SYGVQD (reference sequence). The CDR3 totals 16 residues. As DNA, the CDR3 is TGCGCCAGCAGTGAGTATCGACAGGGACTTTCCTACGAGCAGTACTTC. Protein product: CASSEYRQGLSYEQYF.

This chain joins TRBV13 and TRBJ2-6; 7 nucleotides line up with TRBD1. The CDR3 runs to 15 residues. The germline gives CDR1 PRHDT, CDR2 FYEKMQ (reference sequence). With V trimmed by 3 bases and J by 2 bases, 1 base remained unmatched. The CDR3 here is CASSFGTAGANVLTF. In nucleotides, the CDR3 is TGTGCCAGCAGCTTTGGGACAGCTGGGGCCAACGTCCTGACTTTC. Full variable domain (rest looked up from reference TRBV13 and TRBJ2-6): AAGVIQSPRHLIKEKRETATLKCYPIPRHDTVYWYQQGPGQDPQFLISFYEKMQSDKGSIPDRFSAQQFSDYHSELNMSSLELGDSALYFCASSFGTAGANVLTFGAGSRLTVL.

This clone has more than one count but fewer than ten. CDR3: CASSLASRGDEQFF. CDR3 sequence (DNA): TGTGCCAGCAGCTTAGCCTCCAGGGGCGATGAGCAGTTCTTC. The V and J genes are TRBV11-3 and TRBJ2-7, with a possible D match to TRBD1 (6 bases). The J call may be mistaken, given a closer DNA end match to TRBJ2-1. CDR1 and CDR2 (germline): SGHNT, YENEEA. CDR3 length: 14 amino acids.

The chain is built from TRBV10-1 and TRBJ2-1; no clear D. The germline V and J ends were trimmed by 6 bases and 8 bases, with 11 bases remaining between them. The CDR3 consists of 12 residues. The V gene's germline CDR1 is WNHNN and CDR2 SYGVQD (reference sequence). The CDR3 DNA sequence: TGCGCCAGCAGGTGTCAGGTCGATGAGCAGTTCTTC. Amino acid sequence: CASRCQVDEQFF.

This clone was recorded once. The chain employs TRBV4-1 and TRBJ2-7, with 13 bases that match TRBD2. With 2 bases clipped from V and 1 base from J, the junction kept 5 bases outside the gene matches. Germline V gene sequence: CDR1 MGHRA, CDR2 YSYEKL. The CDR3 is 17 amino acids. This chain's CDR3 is CASSQFGTSGMSYEQYF. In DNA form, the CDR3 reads TGCGCCAGCAGCCAATTTGGGACTAGCGGGATGTCCTACGAGCAGTACTTC.

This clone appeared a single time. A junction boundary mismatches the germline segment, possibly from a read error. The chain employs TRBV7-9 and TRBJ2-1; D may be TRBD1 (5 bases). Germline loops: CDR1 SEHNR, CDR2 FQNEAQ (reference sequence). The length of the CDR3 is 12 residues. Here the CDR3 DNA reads TGTTCCAGCAGCTTAGGCCAGGGAATCGAAATCTTC. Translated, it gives CSSSLGQGIEIF. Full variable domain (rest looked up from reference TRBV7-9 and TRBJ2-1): DTGVSQNPRHKITKRGQNVTFRCDPISEHNRLYWYRQTLGQGPEFLTYFQNEAQLEKSRLLSDRFSAERPKGSFSTLEIQRTEQGDSAMYLCSSSLGQGIEIFGPGTRLTVL.

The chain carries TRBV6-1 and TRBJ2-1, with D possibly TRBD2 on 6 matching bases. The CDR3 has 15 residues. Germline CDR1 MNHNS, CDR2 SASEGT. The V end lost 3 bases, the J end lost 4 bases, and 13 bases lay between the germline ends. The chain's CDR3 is CASSESVAAYNEQFF. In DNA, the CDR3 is TGTGCCAGCAGTGAGTCGGTAGCGGCATACAATGAGCAGTTCTTC.

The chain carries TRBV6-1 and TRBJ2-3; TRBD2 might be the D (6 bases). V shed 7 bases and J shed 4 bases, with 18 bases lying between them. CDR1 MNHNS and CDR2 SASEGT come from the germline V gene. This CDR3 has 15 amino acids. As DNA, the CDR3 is TGTGCCAGCAACCCACGCGGGACCTACCCAGATACGCAGTATTTT. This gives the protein CASNPRGTYPDTQYF.

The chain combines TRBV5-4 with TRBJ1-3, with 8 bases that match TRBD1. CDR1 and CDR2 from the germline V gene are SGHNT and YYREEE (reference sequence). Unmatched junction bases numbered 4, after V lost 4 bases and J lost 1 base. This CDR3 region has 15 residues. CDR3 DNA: TGTGCCAGCAGCGTCGACAGGGGTTCTGGAAACACCATATATTTT. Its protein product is CASSVDRGSGNTIYF.

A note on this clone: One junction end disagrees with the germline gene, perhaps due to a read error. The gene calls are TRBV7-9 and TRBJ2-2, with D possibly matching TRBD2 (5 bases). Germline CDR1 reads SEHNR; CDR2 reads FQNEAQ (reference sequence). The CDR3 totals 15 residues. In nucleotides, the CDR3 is TGTTCCAGCAGCTTACCCGGCATCGGGGCCGGGGAGCTGTTTTTT. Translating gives CSSSLPGIGAGELFF.

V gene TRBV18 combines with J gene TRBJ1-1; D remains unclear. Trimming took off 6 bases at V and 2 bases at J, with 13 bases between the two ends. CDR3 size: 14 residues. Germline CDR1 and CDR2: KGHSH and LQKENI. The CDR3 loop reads CASSPAQVNTEAFF. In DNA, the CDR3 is TGTGCCAGCTCGCCCGCTCAGGTTAACACTGAAGCTTTCTTT. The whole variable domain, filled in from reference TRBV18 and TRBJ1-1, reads NAGVMQNPRHLVRRRGQEARLRCSPMKGHSHVYWYRQLPEEGLKFMVYLQKENIIDESGMPKERFSAEFPKEGPSILRIQQVVRGDSAAYFCASSPAQVNTEAFFGQGTRLTVV.

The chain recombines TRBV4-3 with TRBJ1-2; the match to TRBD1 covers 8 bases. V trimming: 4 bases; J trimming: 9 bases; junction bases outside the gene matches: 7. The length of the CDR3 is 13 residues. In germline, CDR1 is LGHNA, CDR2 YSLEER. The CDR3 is CASSLGTGGSYTF. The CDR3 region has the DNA TGCGCCAGCAGCCTGGGGACAGGAGGTAGCTACACCTTC.

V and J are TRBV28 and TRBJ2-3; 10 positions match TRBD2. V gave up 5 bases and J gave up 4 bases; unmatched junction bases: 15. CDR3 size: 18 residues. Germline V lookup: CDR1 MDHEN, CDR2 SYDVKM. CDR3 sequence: CASSRLAGAERPPDTQYF. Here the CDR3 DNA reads TGTGCCAGCAGTCGGCTAGCGGGAGCCGAAAGACCACCAGATACGCAGTATTTT.